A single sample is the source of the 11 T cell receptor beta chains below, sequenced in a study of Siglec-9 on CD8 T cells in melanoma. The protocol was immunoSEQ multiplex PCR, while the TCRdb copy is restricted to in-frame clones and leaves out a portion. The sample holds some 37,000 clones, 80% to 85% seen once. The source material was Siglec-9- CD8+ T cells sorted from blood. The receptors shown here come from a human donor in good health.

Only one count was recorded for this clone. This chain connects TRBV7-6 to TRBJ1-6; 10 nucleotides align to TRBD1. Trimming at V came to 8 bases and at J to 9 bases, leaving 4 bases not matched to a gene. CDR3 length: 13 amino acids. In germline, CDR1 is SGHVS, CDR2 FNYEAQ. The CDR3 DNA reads TGTGCCAGCGGGACAGGGGCATTTTCACCCCTCCACTTT. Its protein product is CASGTGAFSPLHF.

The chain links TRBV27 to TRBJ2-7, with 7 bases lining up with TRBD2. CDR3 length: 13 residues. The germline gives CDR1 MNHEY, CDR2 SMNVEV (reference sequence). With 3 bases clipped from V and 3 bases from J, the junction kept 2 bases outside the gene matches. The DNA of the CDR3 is TGTGCCAGCAGTTTGGGAGGGCTCTACGAGCAGTACTTC. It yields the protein CASSLGGLYEQYF.

The CDR3 sequence: CASSATGAAAQYF. The CDR3 nucleotides read TGTGCCAGCAGCGCAACAGGGGCCGCGGCGCAGTATTTT. The genes are TRBV7-3 and TRBJ2-3; the match to TRBD1 covers 7 bases. Per the germline V gene, CDR1 is SGHTA and CDR2 is FQGTGA. The V gene end was trimmed by 5 bases and the J gene end by 10 bases; junction bases not matched to a gene: 9. CDR3 size: 13 residues.

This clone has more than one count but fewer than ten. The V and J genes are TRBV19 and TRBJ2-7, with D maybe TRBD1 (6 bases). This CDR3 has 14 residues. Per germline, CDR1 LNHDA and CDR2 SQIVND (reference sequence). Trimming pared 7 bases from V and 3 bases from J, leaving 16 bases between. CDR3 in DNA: TGTGCCAGTACACAGGGTACAGGGTTCTACGAGCAGTACTTC. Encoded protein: CASTQGTGFYEQYF.

The CDR3 is CASSPGDSYGYTF. CDR3 sequence (DNA): TGTGCCAGCAGTCCAGGGGACAGCTATGGCTACACCTTC. This chain uses TRBV6-5 with TRBJ1-2, with 7 positions matching TRBD1. The junction had 4 bases not matched to a gene; V was cut back by 5 bases and J by 4 bases. Germline V gives CDR1 MNHEY, CDR2 SVGAGI. The CDR3 is 13 residues long.

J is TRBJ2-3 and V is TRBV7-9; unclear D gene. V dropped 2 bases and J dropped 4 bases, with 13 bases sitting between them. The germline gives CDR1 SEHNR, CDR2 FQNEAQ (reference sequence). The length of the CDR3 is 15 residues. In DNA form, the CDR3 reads TGTGCCAGCAGCTTATCCAGTGAAGAGTCAGATACGCAGTATTTT. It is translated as CASSLSSEESDTQYF. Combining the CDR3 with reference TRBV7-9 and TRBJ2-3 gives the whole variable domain DTGVSQNPRHKITKRGQNVTFRCDPISEHNRLYWYRQTLGQGPEFLTYFQNEAQLEKSRLLSDRFSAERPKGSFSTLEIQRTEQGDSAMYLCASSLSSEESDTQYFGPGTRLTVL.

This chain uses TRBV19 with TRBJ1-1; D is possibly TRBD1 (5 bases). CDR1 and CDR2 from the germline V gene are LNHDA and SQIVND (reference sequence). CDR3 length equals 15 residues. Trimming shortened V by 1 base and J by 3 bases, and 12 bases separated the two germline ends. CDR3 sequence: CASSIAAGLYTEAFF. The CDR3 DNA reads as TGTGCCAGTAGTATAGCGGCAGGGCTGTACACTGAAGCTTTCTTT.

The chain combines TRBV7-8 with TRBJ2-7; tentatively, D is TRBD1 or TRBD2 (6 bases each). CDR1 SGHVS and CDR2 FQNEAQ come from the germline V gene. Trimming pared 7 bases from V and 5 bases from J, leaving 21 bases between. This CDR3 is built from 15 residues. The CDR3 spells CASNFGGGRGHEQYF. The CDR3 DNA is TGTGCCAGCAACTTTGGAGGGGGTCGCGGGCACGAGCAGTACTTC.

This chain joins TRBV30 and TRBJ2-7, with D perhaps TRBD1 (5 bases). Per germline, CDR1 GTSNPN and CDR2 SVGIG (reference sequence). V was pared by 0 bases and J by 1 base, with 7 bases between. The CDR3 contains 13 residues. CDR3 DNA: TGTGCCTGGAGTGTTGGGGCTTCCTACGAGCAGTACTTC. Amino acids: CAWSVGASYEQYF. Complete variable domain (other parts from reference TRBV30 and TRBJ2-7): SQTIHQWPATLVQPVGSPLSLECTVEGTSNPNLYWYRQAAGRGLQLLFYSVGIGQISSEVPQNLSASRPQDRQFILSSKKLLLSDSGFYLCAWSVGASYEQYFGPGTRLTVT.

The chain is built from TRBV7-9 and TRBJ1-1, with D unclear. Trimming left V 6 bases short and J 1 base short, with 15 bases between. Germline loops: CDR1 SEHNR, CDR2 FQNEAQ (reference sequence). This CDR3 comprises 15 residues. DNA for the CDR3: TGTGCCAGCAGTTGGTCGGGTGCTGAGAACACTGAAGCTTTCTTT. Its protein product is CASSWSGAENTEAFF.

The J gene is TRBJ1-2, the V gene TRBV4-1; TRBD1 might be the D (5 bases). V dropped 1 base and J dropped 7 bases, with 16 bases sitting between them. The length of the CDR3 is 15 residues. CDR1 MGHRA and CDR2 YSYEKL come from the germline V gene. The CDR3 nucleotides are TGCGCCAGCAGCCAAGGTGGCAGGGCATTTGGTGGCTACACCTTC. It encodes CASSQGGRAFGGYTF.